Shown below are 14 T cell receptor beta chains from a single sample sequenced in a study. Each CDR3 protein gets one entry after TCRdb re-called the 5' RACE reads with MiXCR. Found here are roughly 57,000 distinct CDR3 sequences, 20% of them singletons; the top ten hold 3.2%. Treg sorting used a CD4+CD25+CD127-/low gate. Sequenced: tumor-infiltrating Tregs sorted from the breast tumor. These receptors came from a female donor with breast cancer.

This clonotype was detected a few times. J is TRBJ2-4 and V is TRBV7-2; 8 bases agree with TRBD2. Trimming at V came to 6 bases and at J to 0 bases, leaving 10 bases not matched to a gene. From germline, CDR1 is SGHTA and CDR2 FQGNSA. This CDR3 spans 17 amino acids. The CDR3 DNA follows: TGTGCCAGCAGTAGATCGGGGGGGTTACTAGCCAAAAACATTCAGTACTTC. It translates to CASSRSGGLLAKNIQYF.

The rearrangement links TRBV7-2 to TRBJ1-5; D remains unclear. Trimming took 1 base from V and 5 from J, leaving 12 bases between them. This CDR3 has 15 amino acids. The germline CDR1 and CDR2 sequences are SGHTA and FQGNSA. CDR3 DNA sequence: TGTGCCAGCAGCTTAGTATCCGGTACTTATCAGCCCCAGCATTTT. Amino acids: CASSLVSGTYQPQHF.

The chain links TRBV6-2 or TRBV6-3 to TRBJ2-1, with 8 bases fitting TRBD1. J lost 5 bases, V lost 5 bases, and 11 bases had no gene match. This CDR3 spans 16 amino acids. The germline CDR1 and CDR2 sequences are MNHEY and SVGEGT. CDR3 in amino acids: CASSGTGNQYNNEQFF. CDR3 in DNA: TGTGCCAGCAGTGGGACAGGAAACCAATATAACAATGAGCAGTTCTTC.

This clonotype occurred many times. CDR3 protein: CASSLGQGSGTDTQYF. The CDR3 bases are TGTGCCAGCAGCTTAGGGCAGGGGTCCGGCACAGATACGCAGTATTTT. V usage is TRBV7-9 and J usage is TRBJ2-3; a possible D gene is TRBD1 (6 bases). Germline loops: CDR1 SEHNR, CDR2 FQNEAQ (reference sequence). The CDR3 is 16 amino acids. Trimming stripped 1 base from V and 1 base from J, with 12 bases between.

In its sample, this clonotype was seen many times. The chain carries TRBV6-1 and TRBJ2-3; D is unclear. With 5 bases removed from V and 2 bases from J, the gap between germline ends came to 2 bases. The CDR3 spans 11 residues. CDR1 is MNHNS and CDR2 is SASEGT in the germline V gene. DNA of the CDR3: TGTGCCAGCAGTAACACAGATACGCAGTATTTT. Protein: CASSNTDTQYF.

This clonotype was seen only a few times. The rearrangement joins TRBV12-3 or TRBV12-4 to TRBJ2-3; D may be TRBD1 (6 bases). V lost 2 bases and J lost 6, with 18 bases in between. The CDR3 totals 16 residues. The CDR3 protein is CASSLPPLQGPDTQYF. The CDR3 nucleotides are TGTGCCAGCAGTTTACCCCCCTTACAGGGACCCGATACGCAGTATTTT.

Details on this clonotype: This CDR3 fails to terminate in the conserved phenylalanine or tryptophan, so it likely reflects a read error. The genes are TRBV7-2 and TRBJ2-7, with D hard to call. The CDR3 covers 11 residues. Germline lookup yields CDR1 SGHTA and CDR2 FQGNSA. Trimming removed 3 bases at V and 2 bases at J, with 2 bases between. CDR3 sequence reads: CASSFPYEQYY. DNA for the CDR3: TGTGCCAGCAGCTTTCCCTACGAGCAGTACTAC.

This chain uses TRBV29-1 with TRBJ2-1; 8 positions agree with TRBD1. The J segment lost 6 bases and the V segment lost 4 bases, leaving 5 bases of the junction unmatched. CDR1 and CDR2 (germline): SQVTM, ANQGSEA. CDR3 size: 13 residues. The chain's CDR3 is CSVGAGGLNEQFF. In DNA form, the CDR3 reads TGCAGCGTTGGGGCAGGGGGCCTCAATGAGCAGTTCTTC.

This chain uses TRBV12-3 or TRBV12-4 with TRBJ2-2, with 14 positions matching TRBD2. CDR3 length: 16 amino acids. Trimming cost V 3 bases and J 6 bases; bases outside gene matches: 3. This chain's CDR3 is CASSFGTSGSSGELFF. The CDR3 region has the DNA TGTGCCAGCAGTTTCGGGACTAGCGGGAGCTCCGGGGAGCTGTTTTTT.

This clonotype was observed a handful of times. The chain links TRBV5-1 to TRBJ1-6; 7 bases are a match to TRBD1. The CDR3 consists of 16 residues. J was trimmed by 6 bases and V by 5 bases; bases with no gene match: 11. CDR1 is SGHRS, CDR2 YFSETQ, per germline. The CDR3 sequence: CASRNQQGKGNSPLHF. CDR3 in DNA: TGCGCCAGCAGGAACCAACAGGGGAAGGGTAATTCACCCCTCCACTTT.

CDR3 sequence: CASSVGGLQPQHF. As DNA, the CDR3 is TGTGCCAGCAGTGTAGGAGGGCTTCAGCCCCAGCATTTT. The chain employs TRBV6-1 and TRBJ1-5; D is unclear. CDR1 and CDR2 (germline): MNHNS, SASEGT. The CDR3 totals 13 residues. Trimming left V 4 bases short and J 6 bases short, with 10 bases between.

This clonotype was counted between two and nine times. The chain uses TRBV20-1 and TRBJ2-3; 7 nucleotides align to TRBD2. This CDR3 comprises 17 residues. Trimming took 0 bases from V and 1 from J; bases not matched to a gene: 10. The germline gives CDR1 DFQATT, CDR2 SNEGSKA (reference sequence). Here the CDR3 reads CSARDRRGSRGTDTQYF. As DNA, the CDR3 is TGCAGTGCTAGAGATCGACGCGGGAGTCGGGGCACAGATACGCAGTATTTT.

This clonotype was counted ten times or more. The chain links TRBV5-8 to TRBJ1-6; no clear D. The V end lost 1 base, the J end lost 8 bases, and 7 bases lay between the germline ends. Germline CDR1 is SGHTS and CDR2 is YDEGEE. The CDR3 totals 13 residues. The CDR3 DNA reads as TGTGCCAGCAGCTTGCCACCAGATTCACCCCTCCACTTT. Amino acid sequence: CASSLPPDSPLHF.

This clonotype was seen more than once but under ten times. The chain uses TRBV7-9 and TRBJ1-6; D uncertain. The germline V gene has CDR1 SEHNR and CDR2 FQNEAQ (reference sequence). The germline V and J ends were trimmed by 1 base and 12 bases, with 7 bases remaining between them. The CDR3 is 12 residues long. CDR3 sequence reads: CASSLVGLPLHF. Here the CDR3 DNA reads TGTGCCAGCAGCTTAGTGGGCCTACCCCTCCACTTT. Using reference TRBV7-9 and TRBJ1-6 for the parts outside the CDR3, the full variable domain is DTGVSQNPRHKITKRGQNVTFRCDPISEHNRLYWYRQTLGQGPEFLTYFQNEAQLEKSRLLSDRFSAERPKGSFSTLEIQRTEQGDSAMYLCASSLVGLPLHFGNGTRLTVT.